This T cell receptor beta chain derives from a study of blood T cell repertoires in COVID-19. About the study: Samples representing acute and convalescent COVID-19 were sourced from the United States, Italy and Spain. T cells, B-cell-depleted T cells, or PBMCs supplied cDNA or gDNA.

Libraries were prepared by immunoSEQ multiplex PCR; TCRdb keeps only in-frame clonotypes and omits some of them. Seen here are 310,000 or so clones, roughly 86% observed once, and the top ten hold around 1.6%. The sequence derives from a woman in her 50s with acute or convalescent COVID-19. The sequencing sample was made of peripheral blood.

CDR3 DNA sequence: TGTGCCACCACGGTACAGGGCGAGAACGAAAAACTGTTTTTT. As protein: CATTVQGENEKLFF. The chain couples TRBV15 to TRBJ1-4; D may be TRBD1 (6 bases). With 7 bases removed from V and 8 bases from J, the gap between germline ends came to 17 bases. The CDR3 loop spans 14 amino acids. Germline V gives CDR1 LNHNV, CDR2 YYDKDF (reference sequence).